A selection of T cell receptor beta chains follows, all from one sample in a study of blood T cell repertoires in COVID-19. TCRdb keeps only in-frame clones here, not all; method: immunoSEQ multiplex PCR. The sample shows over 85,000 clones, 86% of them seen only once. The source material was peripheral blood. The source is a man aged 55 to 70 with acute or convalescent COVID-19. Each CDR3 is given with its conserved first and last residue. A D gene is named only where the DNA matches it firmly. The size entry is marked missing in some rows and otherwise reads once, few, many or a size class.

j_call d_call v_call clone_size cdr3_aa cdr3_nt
TRBJ1-2 TRBD1 TRBV18 - CASSTNRGAGYTF TGTGCCAGCTCAACTAACAGGGGAGCCGGCTACACCTTC
TRBJ2-4 - TRBV19 - CASTTTGGRIQYF TGTGCCAGCACGACGACAGGAGGAAGGATTCAGTACTTC
TRBJ1-1 - TRBV6-6 - CASTPAGGTEAFF TGTGCCAGCACCCCCGCGGGGGGGACTGAAGCTTTCTTT
TRBJ1-1 TRBD1 TRBV6-6 - CASSYFGQGNTEAFF TGTGCCAGCAGTTACTTTGGACAGGGGAACACTGAAGCTTTCTTT
TRBJ2-1 TRBD2 TRBV19 - CASSPGRAGGPSYNEQFF TGTGCCAGTAGCCCCGGGAGGGCGGGAGGGCCGAGCTACAATGAGCAGTTCTTC
TRBJ1-1 - TRBV4-1 - CASSQDPGRTEAFF TGCGCCAGCAGCCAAGATCCAGGGAGGACTGAAGCTTTCTTT
TRBJ2-5 TRBD2 TRBV19 - CATTGGLADTETQYF TGTGCCACCACCGGGGGACTAGCGGATACAGAGACCCAGTACTTC
TRBJ2-4 TRBD2 TRBV6-2/TRBV6-3 - CASSPHPGLAGVGKNIQYF TGTGCCAGCAGCCCTCACCCGGGACTAGCGGGAGTGGGCAAAAACATTCAGTACTTC
TRBJ2-1 TRBD2 TRBV6-4 - CASSVIGLAGISYNEQFF TGTGCCAGCAGTGTTATAGGACTAGCGGGGATCTCCTACAATGAGCAGTTCTTC
TRBJ1-4 TRBD1 TRBV18 - CASSPPTGTGEKLFF TGTGCCAGCTCACCACCCACAGGGACAGGTGAAAAACTGTTTTTT
TRBJ1-2 - TRBV20-1 - CRGLGVYGYTF TGCAGAGGGCTAGGGGTTTATGGCTACACCTTC
TRBJ1-4 - TRBV2 - CASSGQAGEKLFF TGTGCCAGCAGTGGACAGGCAGGCGAAAAACTGTTTTTT
TRBJ1-4 TRBD1 TRBV7-2 - CASSLRVGQSEKLFF TGTGCCAGCAGCCTACGGGTGGGACAGAGTGAAAAACTGTTTTTT
TRBJ1-1 TRBD1 TRBV30 - CAWSARGTGFLNTEAFF TGTGCCTGGAGTGCCAGAGGGACAGGCTTTTTGAACACTGAAGCTTTCTTT
TRBJ2-3 - TRBV5-6 - CASSLDGKWATDTQYF TGTGCCAGCAGCTTGGATGGTAAGTGGGCCACAGATACGCAGTATTTT
TRBJ2-1 - TRBV28 - CASTPGGYNEQFF TGTGCCAGCACCCCTGGCGGATACAATGAGCAGTTCTTC
TRBJ1-1 - TRBV5-1 once CASSLDALVNTEAFF TGCGCCAGCAGCTTGGATGCGTTGGTGAACACTGAAGCTTTCTTT
TRBJ2-5 - TRBV2 - CASKVMRVEETQYF TGTGCCAGCAAGGTCATGCGGGTTGAAGAGACCCAGTACTTC
TRBJ1-2 TRBD1 TRBV3-1/TRBV3-2 - CASSHGTGTNYGYTF TGTGCCAGCAGCCACGGGACAGGGACTAACTATGGCTACACCTTC
TRBJ1-4 - TRBV19 few CATPLGEATNEKLFF TGTGCCACCCCGCTCGGGGAAGCAACTAATGAAAAACTGTTTTTT
TRBJ1-4 - TRBV6-2/TRBV6-3 - CASSALRGEKLFF TGTGCCAGCAGCGCATTACGGGGAGAAAAACTGTTTTTT
TRBJ1-2 - TRBV2 - CASTRGNSAGYVGYTF TGTGCCAGCACGAGGGGGAATTCCGCAGGGTATGTTGGCTACACCTTC
TRBJ2-5 - TRBV6-5 - CASSYSGRVETQYF TGTGCCAGCAGTTACTCGGGCAGGGTCGAGACCCAGTACTTC
TRBJ2-7 - TRBV4-1 - CASSQEPTSGPYEQYF TGCGCCAGCAGCCAAGAACCGACGAGCGGGCCCTACGAGCAGTACTTC
TRBJ1-1 - TRBV7-2 once CASSFLYSTEAFF TGTGCCAGCAGCTTCTTGTACAGCACTGAAGCTTTCTTT
TRBJ1-5 - TRBV4-3 few CASSQGAGDSNQPQHF TGCGCCAGCAGCCAAGGGGCAGGGGACAGCAATCAGCCCCAGCATTTT
TRBJ1-2 - TRBV6-1 - CASSESGYGYTF TGTGCCAGCAGTGAATCCGGCTATGGCTACACCTTC
TRBJ2-2 - TRBV12-3/TRBV12-4 - CASQEAGELFF TGTGCCAGTCAGGAAGCCGGGGAGCTGTTTTTT
TRBJ2-1 - TRBV10-3 - CAISEGQRTYNEQFF TGTGCCATCAGTGAGGGACAGCGTACCTACAATGAGCAGTTCTTC
TRBJ2-3 TRBD2 TRBV30 - CAWSPQKGAGGADTQYF TGTGCCTGGAGTCCGCAGAAGGGAGCGGGGGGTGCAGATACGCAGTATTTT
TRBJ1-6 TRBD1 TRBV5-5 once CASSFLDRKSYNSPLHF TGTGCCAGCAGCTTTTTGGACAGGAAGTCTTATAATTCACCCCTCCACTTT
TRBJ2-7 TRBD1 TRBV2 - CASSPGQGSYEQYF TGTGCCAGCAGCCCGGGACAGGGATCCTACGAGCAGTACTTC
TRBJ1-2 - TRBV5-1 - CASSLGQDPEGYTF TGCGCCAGCAGCTTGGGGCAGGATCCGGAAGGCTACACCTTC
TRBJ1-4 - TRBV5-1 - CASSLGWMKAERPAGKLFF TGCGCCAGCAGCTTGGGATGGATGAAGGCGGAGCGCCCAGCTGGAAAACTGTTTTTT
TRBJ2-5 - TRBV18 - CASSPEPGLGTQYF TGTGCCAGCTCACCAGAGCCGGGTTTAGGGACCCAGTACTTC
TRBJ2-7 TRBD1 TRBV11-2 - CASSLDWDRGVYEQYF TGTGCCAGCAGCTTAGATTGGGACAGGGGGGTGTACGAGCAGTACTTC
TRBJ1-5 - TRBV7-9 - CASRSGANQPQHF TGTGCCAGCAGGTCAGGGGCCAATCAGCCCCAGCATTTT
TRBJ2-1 TRBD1 TRBV11-3 - CASSAGTVKYNEQFF TGTGCCAGCAGCGCAGGGACAGTAAAATACAATGAGCAGTTCTTC
TRBJ1-1 TRBD1 TRBV6-2/TRBV6-3 - CASSYEDREAFF TGTGCCAGCAGTTACGAGGACAGGGAAGCTTTCTTT
TRBJ1-2 - TRBV5-1 - CASSLGREKPYGYTF TGCGCCAGCAGCTTGGGGCGGGAGAAACCCTATGGCTACACCTTC
TRBJ1-2 - TRBV18 - CASSPTGRYGYTF TGTGCCAGCTCACCAACAGGGCGGTATGGCTACACCTTC